The rows below give T cell receptor beta chains drawn from one sample of a study of cytomegalovirus exposure and HLA in healthy donors. Repertoires were generated with immunoSEQ multiplex PCR, while TCRdb's copy carries only in-frame clones and drops some. The sample lists some 96,000 clones, about 80% occurring once. The sequenced sample consisted of PBMCs. These TCRs come from a man between 40 and 49 years old in good health and CMV-seronegative. Each CDR3 is given with its conserved first and last residue. D genes are given only for firm matches. Size is stated for part of the rows, as once, few or many counts, or as a class when the clone is expanded.

TRBJ2-7,TRBV19,-,-,CASSPVGTPPYEQYF,TGTGCCAGTAGCCCTGTTGGGACACCTCCCTACGAGCAGTACTTC
TRBJ2-1,TRBV9,-,TRBD2,CASSPSGRGENEQFF,TGTGCCAGCAGCCCTAGCGGGAGAGGGGAGAATGAGCAGTTCTTC
TRBJ2-7,TRBV5-1,-,-,CASSLDAEGYEQYF,TGCGCCAGCAGCTTGGACGCGGAGGGCTACGAGCAGTACTTC
TRBJ2-3,TRBV7-2,-,TRBD1,CASGYGDRASDTQYF,TGTGCCAGCGGCTACGGGGACAGGGCTTCAGATACGCAGTATTTT
TRBJ2-7,TRBV19,-,-,CASTTGVYEQYF,TGTGCCAGTACCACCGGGGTCTACGAGCAGTACTTC
TRBJ1-2,TRBV28,-,-,CASSHRGSGVTGYTF,TGTGCCAGCAGTCATAGGGGGAGTGGAGTTACTGGCTACACCTTC
TRBJ2-2,TRBV2,-,TRBD1,CASMTGQVTGELFF,TGTGCCAGCATGACAGGGCAGGTCACCGGGGAGCTGTTTTTT
TRBJ1-1,TRBV5-1,-,-,CASSPSSAEAFF,TGCGCCAGCAGCCCGAGTAGCGCTGAAGCTTTCTTT
TRBJ1-2,TRBV5-1,-,TRBD1,CASSLDRGRGEGYTF,TGCGCCAGCAGCTTGGACAGGGGGCGAGGAGAGGGCTACACCTTC
TRBJ1-1,TRBV5-8,-,TRBD1,CASSLGQAGQAFF,TGTGCCAGCAGCCTAGGACAGGCTGGACAAGCTTTCTTT
TRBJ2-1,TRBV20-1,-,TRBD1,CSAGQVVQFF,TGCAGTGCTGGACAGGTTGTGCAGTTCTTC
TRBJ2-7,TRBV5-1,-,TRBD2,CASRVGGGFYEQYF,TGCGCCAGCAGGGTGGGCGGGGGATTCTACGAGCAGTACTTC
TRBJ2-3,TRBV9,-,-,CASSVEDGRLQYF,TGTGCCAGCAGCGTAGAGGACGGTCGACTACAGTATTTT
TRBJ2-1,TRBV5-1,-,-,CASRVGAEALYEQFF,TGCGCCAGCAGGGTAGGAGCGGAGGCCCTCTATGAGCAGTTCTTC
TRBJ2-1,TRBV19,once,TRBD2,CASSSNSGRHNEQFF,TGTGCCAGTAGCTCGAATAGCGGGAGGCACAATGAGCAGTTCTTC
TRBJ2-3,TRBV7-9,-,TRBD2,CASSSPSGGLTDTQYF,TGTGCCAGCAGCTCCCCCAGCGGGGGCCTAACAGATACGCAGTATTTT
TRBJ2-3,TRBV19,-,TRBD2,CASSAPGTSSTDTQYF,TGTGCCAGTAGTGCCCCTGGGACTAGCAGCACAGATACGCAGTATTTT
TRBJ2-7,TRBV9,-,TRBD2,CASSVKSGRAAEQYF,TGTGCCAGCAGCGTTAAAAGCGGGAGGGCCGCCGAGCAGTACTTC
TRBJ2-3,TRBV19,-,TRBD1,CASSPGTGHTDTQYF,TGTGCCAGTAGTCCCGGGACAGGGCACACAGATACGCAGTATTTT
TRBJ1-1,TRBV6-6,many,-,CASSLTENTEAFF,TGTGCCAGCAGTCTTACAGAAAACACTGAAGCTTTCTTT
TRBJ1-3,TRBV4-2,-,-,CASSQDPNSGNTIYF,TGTGCCAGCAGCCAAGATCCCAACTCTGGAAACACCATATATTTT
TRBJ2-1,TRBV29-1,-,TRBD2,CSHLSSGGGSSYNEQFF,TGCAGCCATTTGTCTAGCGGGGGGGGTAGCTCCTACAATGAGCAGTTCTTC
TRBJ1-5,TRBV19,few,-,CASSFSGDTQPQHF,TGTGCCAGTAGTTTTTCCGGGGATACTCAGCCCCAGCATTTT
TRBJ2-1,TRBV19,-,TRBD2,CASSNLAGAYNEQFF,TGTGCCAGTAGTAACCTAGCGGGGGCCTACAATGAGCAGTTCTTC
TRBJ1-4,TRBV6-5,-,TRBD1,CASSVQGRSEKLFF,TGTGCCAGCAGTGTACAGGGGAGAAGTGAAAAACTGTTTTTT
TRBJ1-6,TRBV19,-,-,CASTGGRSSPLHF,TGTGCCAGTACCGGGGGGCGTAGTTCACCCCTCCACTTT
TRBJ2-7,TRBV19,few,TRBD1,CASSIGGQPYEQYF,TGTGCCAGTAGTATAGGGGGACAGCCCTACGAGCAGTACTTC
TRBJ2-7,TRBV7-8,-,-,CASSLGRSAYEQYF,TGTGCCAGCAGCTTAGGCAGGTCGGCCTACGAGCAGTACTTC
TRBJ1-6,TRBV7-3,once,-,CASSRGGGSPLHF,TGTGCCAGCAGCCGCGGAGGCGGGTCACCCCTCCACTTT
TRBJ2-1,TRBV28,-,TRBD2,CASSLGTSGHNEQFF,TGTGCCAGCAGTTTAGGGACTAGCGGCCACAATGAGCAGTTCTTC
TRBJ1-5,TRBV10-3,-,-,CAISSGDGQPQHF,TGTGCCATCAGCTCAGGGGACGGGCAGCCCCAGCATTTT
TRBJ2-7,TRBV21-1,-,-,CASSKGQAGLYEQYF,TGTGCCAGCAGCAAAGGTCAGGCAGGGTTGTACGAGCAGTACTTC
TRBJ2-1,TRBV7-7,-,TRBD2,CASSIGTSNEQFF,TGTGCCAGCAGCATCGGGACTAGCAATGAGCAGTTCTTC
TRBJ2-1,TRBV5-4,-,TRBD2,CASSLGFGTSGSGDNEQFF,TGTGCCAGCAGCTTGGGTTTTGGTACTAGCGGGAGTGGGGACAATGAGCAGTTCTTC
TRBJ1-4,TRBV7-2,-,-,CASSPTGRGEKLFF,TGTGCCAGCAGCCCTACAGGGAGGGGGGAAAAACTGTTTTTT
TRBJ2-5,TRBV30,-,-,CAWSYLRGQETQYF,TGTGCCTGGAGCTATCTCCGGGGCCAAGAGACCCAGTACTTC
TRBJ2-5,TRBV7-8,-,-,CASSLAFQEETQYF,TGTGCCAGCAGCTTAGCGTTTCAGGAAGAGACCCAGTACTTC
TRBJ1-1,TRBV4-1,-,-,CASSQASLLMNTEAFF,TGCGCCAGCAGCCAAGCCAGCCTACTAATGAACACTGAAGCTTTCTTT
TRBJ2-5,TRBV28,-,TRBD2,CASSLLLAGEYETQYF,TGTGCCAGCAGTTTATTGCTAGCGGGAGAGTATGAGACCCAGTACTTC
TRBJ2-7,TRBV7-2,-,-,CASSLPGVHSSYEQYF,TGTGCCAGCAGCTTACCAGGGGTACACTCTTCCTACGAGCAGTACTTC
TRBJ2-7,TRBV4-2,few,TRBD1,CASSQEGGDRGYEQYF,TGTGCCAGCAGCCAAGAAGGGGGGGACAGGGGCTACGAGCAGTACTTC
TRBJ2-1,TRBV9,-,-,CASSVALEGNEQFF,TGTGCCAGCAGCGTAGCTCTTGAGGGCAATGAGCAGTTCTTC
TRBJ1-3,TRBV4-3,-,-,CASSQDRDYSGNTIYF,TGCGCCAGCAGCCAAGATAGGGACTACTCTGGAAACACCATATATTTT
TRBJ2-5,TRBV7-8,few,TRBD2,CASSPSSGMGETQYF,TGTGCCAGCAGCCCCTCTAGCGGGATGGGAGAGACCCAGTACTTC
TRBJ1-4,TRBV28,-,-,CASSSPRGLFGWDSEKLFF,TGTGCCAGCAGTTCTCCCCGCGGACTCTTTGGTTGGGACTCGGAAAAACTGTTTTTT
TRBJ1-6,TRBV28,-,-,CASSLYPGQSGKNSPLHF,TGTGCCAGCAGTTTATACCCCGGACAGTCGGGAAAGAATTCACCCCTCCACTTT
TRBJ2-1,TRBV19,-,TRBD1,CASTNTDRGSYNEQFF,TGTGCCAGTACCAATACGGACAGGGGGTCCTACAATGAGCAGTTCTTC
TRBJ2-7,TRBV7-9,few,TRBD2,CSSSPILAGSFYEQYF,TGTTCCAGCAGCCCAATACTAGCGGGATCCTTCTACGAGCAGTACTTC